This T cell receptor beta chain was captured in a study of post-analysis software for immune sequencing data. Study results and limitations: Among multiple sclerosis patients, normalized Chao1 diversity was significantly below that of controls. TRBV segments more frequent in patients than in controls numbered roughly 5 and included TRBV5-6, TRBV5-1 and TRBV20-1.

Researchers reported that TCR beta cDNA libraries carried unique molecular identifiers. TCRdb re-called the PCR reads through MiXCR, storing one row per CDR3 protein. The sample includes about 540,000 distinct CDR3 sequences, under 40% seen only once; the top ten take 6%. This CDR3 contains 15 residues. Unmatched junction bases numbered 6, after V lost 3 bases and J lost 0 bases. CDR1 and CDR2 from the germline V gene are SGDLS and YYNGEE. This clonotype was picked up a small number of times. Antigen specificity is unknown. The chain is built from TRBV9 and TRBJ2-7; 7 bases align to TRBD1. The clonotype was recovered from a girl between 2 and 17 years old with multiple sclerosis. The sample was blood. The CDR3 reads CASSAGTASSYEQYF. CDR3 coding DNA: TGTGCCAGCAGCGCGGGGACAGCGAGCTCCTACGAGCAGTACTTC.